This TCR beta chain was sequenced for a study of identical twins. TCRdb redid the calling of the 5' RACE reads with MiXCR, one entry per CDR3 protein. This sample has about 720,000 distinct CDR3 sequences, with roughly 20% found just once. Study observations and caveats: Cord blood beta clonotypes that were abundant carried fewer insertions, and memory repertoires showed no such trend.

This clonotype was seen more than once but under ten times. Its target is not known. This sample was shared with a second study, whose subject was T cells expressing NK-cell markers. That source adds: Seven sequenced donors out of eight were HCMV-seropositive, one seronegative. For a handful of donors, these clonotypes were likewise the leading ones in the CD3+CD56-NKG2C+ fraction.

The origin of this receptor is a woman between 18 and 29 years old in good health. Material for sequencing was PBMCs.

DNA of the CDR3: TGTGCCAGCAGCTTAGGTCTCCGGAGTTCGGCGGCCCAGTACTTC. Amino acid sequence: CASSLGLRSSAAQYF. This chain uses TRBV7-9 with TRBJ2-5; D gene uncertain. The CDR3 has 15 amino acids. Germline assignment: CDR1 SEHNR and CDR2 FQNEAQ (reference sequence). The V and J ends lost 1 base and 9 bases respectively, with 18 bases between them.